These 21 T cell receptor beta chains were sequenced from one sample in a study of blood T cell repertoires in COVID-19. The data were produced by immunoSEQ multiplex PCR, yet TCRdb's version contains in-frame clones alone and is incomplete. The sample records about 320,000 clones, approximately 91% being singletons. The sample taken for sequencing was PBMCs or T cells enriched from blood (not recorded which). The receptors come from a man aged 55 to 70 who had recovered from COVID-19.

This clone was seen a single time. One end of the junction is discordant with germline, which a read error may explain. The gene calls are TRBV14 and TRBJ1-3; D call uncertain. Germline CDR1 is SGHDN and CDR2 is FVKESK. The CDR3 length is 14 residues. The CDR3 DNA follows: TGTGTCAGCAGCCAGCAAGCCTCTGGAAACACCATATATTTT. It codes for CVSSQQASGNTIYF.

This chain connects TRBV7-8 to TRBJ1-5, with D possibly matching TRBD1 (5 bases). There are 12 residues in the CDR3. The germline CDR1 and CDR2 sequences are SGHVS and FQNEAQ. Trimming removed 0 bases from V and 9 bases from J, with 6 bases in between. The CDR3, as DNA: TGTGCCAGCAGCTTAGCGGGGGGGCCCCAGCATTTT. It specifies CASSLAGGPQHF.

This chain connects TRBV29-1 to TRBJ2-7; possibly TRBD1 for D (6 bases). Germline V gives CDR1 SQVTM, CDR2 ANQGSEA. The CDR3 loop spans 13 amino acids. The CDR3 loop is CGRIPGASYEQYF. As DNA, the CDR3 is TGCGGCAGGATTCCAGGGGCCTCCTACGAGCAGTACTTC.

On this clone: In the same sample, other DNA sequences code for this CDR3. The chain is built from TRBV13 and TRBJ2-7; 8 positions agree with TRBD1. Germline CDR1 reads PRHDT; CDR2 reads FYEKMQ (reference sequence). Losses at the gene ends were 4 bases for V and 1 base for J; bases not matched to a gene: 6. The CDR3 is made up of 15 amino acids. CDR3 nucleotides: TGTGCCAGCAGCTCCAGGACAGGGTGGTCCTACGAGCAGTACTTC. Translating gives CASSSRTGWSYEQYF.

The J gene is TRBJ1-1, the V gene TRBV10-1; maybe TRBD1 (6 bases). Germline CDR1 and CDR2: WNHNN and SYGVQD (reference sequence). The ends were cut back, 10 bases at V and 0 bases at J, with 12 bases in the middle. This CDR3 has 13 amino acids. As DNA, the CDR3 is TGCGCCACCCAGGGACACTTGAACACTGAAGCTTTCTTT. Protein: CATQGHLNTEAFF.

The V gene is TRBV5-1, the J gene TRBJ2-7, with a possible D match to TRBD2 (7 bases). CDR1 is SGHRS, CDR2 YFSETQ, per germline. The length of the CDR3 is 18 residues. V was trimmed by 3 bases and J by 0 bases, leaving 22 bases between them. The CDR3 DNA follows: TGCGCCAGCAGCTCTAGGGGGGGGCTAGCATTGAGCTCCTACGAGCAGTACTTC. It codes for CASSSRGGLALSSYEQYF.

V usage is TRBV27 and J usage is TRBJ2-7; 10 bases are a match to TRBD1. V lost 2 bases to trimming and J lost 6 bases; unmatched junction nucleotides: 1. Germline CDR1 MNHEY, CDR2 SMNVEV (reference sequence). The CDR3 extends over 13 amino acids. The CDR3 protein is CASSLRDRGEQYF. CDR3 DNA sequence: TGTGCCAGCAGTTTAAGGGACAGGGGCGAGCAGTACTTC.

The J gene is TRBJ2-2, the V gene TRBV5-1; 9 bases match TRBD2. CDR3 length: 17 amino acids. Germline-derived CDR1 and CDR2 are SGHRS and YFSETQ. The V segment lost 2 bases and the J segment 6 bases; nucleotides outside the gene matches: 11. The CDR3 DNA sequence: TGCGCCAGCAGCTTAATCCTGGCGGGAGGGCCAGCCGGGGAGCTGTTTTTT. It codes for CASSLILAGGPAGELFF.

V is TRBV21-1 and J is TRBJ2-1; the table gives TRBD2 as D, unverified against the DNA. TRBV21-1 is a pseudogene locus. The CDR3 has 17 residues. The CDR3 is CASSKGRASGRCNEQFF. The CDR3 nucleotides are TGTGCCAGCAGCAAAGGCCGGGCTAGCGGGAGATGCAATGAGCAGTTCTTC.

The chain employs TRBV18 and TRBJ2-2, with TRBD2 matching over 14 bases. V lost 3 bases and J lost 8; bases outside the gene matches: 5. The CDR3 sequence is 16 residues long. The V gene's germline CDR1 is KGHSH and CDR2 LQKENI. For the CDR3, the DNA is TGTGCCAGCTCACCGCCGGGACTAGCGGGAGCTGGGGAGCTGTTTTTT. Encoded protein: CASSPPGLAGAGELFF. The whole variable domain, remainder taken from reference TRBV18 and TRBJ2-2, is NAGVMQNPRHLVRRRGQEARLRCSPMKGHSHVYWYRQLPEEGLKFMVYLQKENIIDESGMPKERFSAEFPKEGPSILRIQQVVRGDSAAYFCASSPPGLAGAGELFFGEGSRLTVL.

For the CDR3, the DNA is TGTGCCAGCAGTTTATACCTAGCGGGAGGGGATGGTGACCAGTTCTTC. Protein product: CASSLYLAGGDGDQFF. V gene TRBV27 combines with J gene TRBJ2-1; 12 nucleotides line up with TRBD2. Germline-derived CDR1 and CDR2 are MNHEY and SMNVEV (reference sequence). The J segment lost 13 bases and the V segment lost 1 base, leaving 11 bases of the junction unmatched. This CDR3 has 16 residues.

CDR3 sequence reads: CASSPRDRDDEQFF. The CDR3 bases are TGTGCCAGCTCACCACGGGACAGGGATGATGAGCAGTTCTTC. The chain links TRBV18 to TRBJ2-1, with 9 bases lining up with TRBD1. CDR1 and CDR2 (germline): KGHSH, LQKENI. After removal of 1 base from V and 8 bases from J, the junction contained 3 bases not matched to a gene. This CDR3 spans 14 amino acids.

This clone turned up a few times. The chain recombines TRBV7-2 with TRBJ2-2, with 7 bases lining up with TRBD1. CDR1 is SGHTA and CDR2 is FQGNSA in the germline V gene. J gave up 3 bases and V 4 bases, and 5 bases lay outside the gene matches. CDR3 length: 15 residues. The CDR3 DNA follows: TGTGCCAGCAGCTCCGGGACAGTATACACCGGGGAGCTGTTTTTT. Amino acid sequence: CASSSGTVYTGELFF. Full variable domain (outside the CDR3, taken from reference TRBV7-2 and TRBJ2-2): GAGVSQSPSNKVTEKGKDVELRCDPISGHTALYWYRQSLGQGLEFLIYFQGNSAPDKSGLPSDRFSAERTGGSVSTLTIQRTQQEDSAVYLCASSSGTVYTGELFFGEGSRLTVL.

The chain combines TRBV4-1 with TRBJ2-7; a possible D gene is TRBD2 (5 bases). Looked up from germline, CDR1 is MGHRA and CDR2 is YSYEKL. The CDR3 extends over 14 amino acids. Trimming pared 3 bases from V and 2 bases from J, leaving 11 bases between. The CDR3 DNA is TGCGCCAGCAGCCAGAGGGATCCCCCCTACGAGCAGTACTTC. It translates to CASSQRDPPYEQYF.

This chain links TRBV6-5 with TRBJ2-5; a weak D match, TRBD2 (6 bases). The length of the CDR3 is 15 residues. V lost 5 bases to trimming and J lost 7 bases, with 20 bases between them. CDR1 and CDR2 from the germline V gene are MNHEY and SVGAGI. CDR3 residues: CASSTPGLGRRTQYF. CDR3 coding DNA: TGTGCCAGCAGTACCCCGGGACTGGGGCGGAGGACCCAGTACTTC.

In nucleotides, the CDR3 is TGCGCCAGCAGCTTGGCCCCGGGACAGGGAAGCCAGCCCCAGCATTTT. This codes for CASSLAPGQGSQPQHF. The J gene is TRBJ1-5, the V gene TRBV5-1; 9 nucleotides match TRBD1. In germline, CDR1 is SGHRS, CDR2 YFSETQ. CDR3 length equals 16 residues. V gave up 0 bases and J gave up 7 bases; unmatched junction bases: 8.

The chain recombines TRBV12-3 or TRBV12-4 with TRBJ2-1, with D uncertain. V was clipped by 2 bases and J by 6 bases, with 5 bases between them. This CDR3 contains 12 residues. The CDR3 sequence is CASSLIINEQFF. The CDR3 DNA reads TGTGCCAGCAGTTTAATAATCAATGAGCAGTTCTTC.

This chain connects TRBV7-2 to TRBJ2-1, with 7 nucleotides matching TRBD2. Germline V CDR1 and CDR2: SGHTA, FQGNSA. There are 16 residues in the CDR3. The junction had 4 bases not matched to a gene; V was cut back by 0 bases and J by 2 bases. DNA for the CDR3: TGTGCCAGCAGCTTAGCCCCTAGCGGCGCCTACAATGAGCAGTTCTTC. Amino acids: CASSLAPSGAYNEQFF.

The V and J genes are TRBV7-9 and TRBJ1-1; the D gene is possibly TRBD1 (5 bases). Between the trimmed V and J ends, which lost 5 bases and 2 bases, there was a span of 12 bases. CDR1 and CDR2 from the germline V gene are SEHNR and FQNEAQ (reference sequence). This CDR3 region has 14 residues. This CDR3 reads CASSITQGNTEAFF. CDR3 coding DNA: TGTGCCAGCAGCATAACCCAGGGAAACACTGAAGCTTTCTTT.

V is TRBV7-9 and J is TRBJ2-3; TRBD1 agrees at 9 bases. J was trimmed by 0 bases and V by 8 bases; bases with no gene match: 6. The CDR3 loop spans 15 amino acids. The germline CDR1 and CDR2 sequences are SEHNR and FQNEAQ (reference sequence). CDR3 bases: TGTGCCAGCGGACAGGGGAGCGGTAGCACAGATACGCAGTATTTT. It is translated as CASGQGSGSTDTQYF.

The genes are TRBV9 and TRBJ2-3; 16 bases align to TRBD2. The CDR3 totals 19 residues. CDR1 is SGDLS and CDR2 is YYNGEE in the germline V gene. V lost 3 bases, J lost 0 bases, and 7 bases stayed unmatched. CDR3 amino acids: CASSGSGLAGGPSTDTQYF. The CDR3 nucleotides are TGTGCCAGCAGCGGCTCGGGACTAGCGGGAGGGCCTAGCACAGATACGCAGTATTTT.